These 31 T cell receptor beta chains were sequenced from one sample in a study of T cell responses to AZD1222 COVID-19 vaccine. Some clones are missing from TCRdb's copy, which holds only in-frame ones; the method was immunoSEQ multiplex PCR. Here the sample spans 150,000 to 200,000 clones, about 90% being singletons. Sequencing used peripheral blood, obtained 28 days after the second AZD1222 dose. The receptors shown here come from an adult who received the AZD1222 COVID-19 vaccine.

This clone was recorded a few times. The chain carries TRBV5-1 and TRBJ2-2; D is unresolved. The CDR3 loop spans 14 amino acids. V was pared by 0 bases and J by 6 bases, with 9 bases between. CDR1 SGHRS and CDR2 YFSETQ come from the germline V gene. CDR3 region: CASSLESGPGELFF. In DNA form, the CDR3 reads TGCGCCAGCAGCTTGGAATCCGGGCCCGGGGAGCTGTTTTTT.

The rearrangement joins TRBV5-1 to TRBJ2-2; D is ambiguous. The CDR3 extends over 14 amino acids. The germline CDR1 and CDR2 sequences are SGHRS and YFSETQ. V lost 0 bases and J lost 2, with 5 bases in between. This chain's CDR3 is CASSLGYNTGELFF. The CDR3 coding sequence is TGCGCCAGCAGCTTGGGTTATAACACCGGGGAGCTGTTTTTT.

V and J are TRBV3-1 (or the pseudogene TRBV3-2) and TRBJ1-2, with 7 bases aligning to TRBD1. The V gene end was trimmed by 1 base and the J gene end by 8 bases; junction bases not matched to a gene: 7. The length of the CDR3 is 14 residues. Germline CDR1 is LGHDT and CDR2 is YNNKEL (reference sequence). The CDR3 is CASSQGAGGEGYTF. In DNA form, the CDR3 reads TGTGCCAGCAGCCAAGGGGCAGGGGGAGAAGGCTACACCTTC.

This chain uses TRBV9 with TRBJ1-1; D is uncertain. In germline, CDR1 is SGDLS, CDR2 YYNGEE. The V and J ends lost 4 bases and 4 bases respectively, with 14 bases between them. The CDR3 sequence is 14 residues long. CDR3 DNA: TGTGCCAGCAGCTTCGGACCGAAAGTCACTGAAGCTTTCTTT. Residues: CASSFGPKVTEAFF.

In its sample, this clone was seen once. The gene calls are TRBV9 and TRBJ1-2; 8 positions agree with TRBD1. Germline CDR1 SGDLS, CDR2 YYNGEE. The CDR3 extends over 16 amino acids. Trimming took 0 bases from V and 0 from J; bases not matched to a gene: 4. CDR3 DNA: TGTGCCAGCAGCGTAGGAGTGGACAGGGCTAACTATGGCTACACCTTC. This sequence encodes CASSVGVDRANYGYTF.

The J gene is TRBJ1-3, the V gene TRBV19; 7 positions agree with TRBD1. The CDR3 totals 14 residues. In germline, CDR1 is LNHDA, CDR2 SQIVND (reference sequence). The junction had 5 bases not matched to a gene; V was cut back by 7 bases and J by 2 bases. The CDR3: CASTKQGAGNTIYF. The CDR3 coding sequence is TGTGCCAGTACCAAGCAGGGGGCTGGAAACACCATATATTTT.

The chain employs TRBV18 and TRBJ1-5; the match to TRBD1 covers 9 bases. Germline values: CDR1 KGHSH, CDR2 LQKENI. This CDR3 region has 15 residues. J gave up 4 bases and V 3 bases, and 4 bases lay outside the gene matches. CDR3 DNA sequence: TGTGCCAGCTCACCGGACAGGGGTCATAATCAGCCCCAGCATTTT. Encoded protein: CASSPDRGHNQPQHF.

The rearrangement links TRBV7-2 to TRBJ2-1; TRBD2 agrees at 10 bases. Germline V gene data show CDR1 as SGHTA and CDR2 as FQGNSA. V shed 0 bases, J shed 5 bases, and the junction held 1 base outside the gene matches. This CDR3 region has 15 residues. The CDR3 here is CASSLALAGDNEQFF. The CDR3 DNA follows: TGTGCCAGCAGCTTAGCTCTAGCGGGGGACAATGAGCAGTTCTTC.

CDR3 DNA: TGTGCCAGCAGTTACTCGACAGGCGGGCTCTATGGCTACACCTTC. This sequence encodes CASSYSTGGLYGYTF. The chain joins TRBV6-5 to TRBJ1-2, with D possibly TRBD1 on 6 matching bases. Germline assignment: CDR1 MNHEY and CDR2 SVGAGI. Trimming left V 0 bases short and J 4 bases short, with 12 bases between. The CDR3 length is 15 residues.

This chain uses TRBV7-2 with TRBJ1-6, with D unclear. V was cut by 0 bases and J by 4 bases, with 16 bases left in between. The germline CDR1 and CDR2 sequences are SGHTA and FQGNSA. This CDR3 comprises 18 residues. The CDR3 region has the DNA TGTGCCAGCAGCTTAGCTTTTGGCCAAGGAACATATAATTCACCCCTCCACTTT. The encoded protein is CASSLAFGQGTYNSPLHF.

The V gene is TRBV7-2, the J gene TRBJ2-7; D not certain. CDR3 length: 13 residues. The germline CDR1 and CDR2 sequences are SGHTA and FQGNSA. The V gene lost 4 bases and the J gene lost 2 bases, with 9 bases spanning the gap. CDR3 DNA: TGTGCCAGCAGCTCGACTGTCACCTACGAGCAGTACTTC. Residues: CASSSTVTYEQYF.

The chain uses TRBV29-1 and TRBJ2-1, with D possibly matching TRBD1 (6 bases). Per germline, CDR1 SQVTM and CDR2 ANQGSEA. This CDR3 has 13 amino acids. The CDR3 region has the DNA TGCTCCGTGGGGGTCAGGGGCCACAATGAGCAGTTCTTC. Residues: CSVGVRGHNEQFF.

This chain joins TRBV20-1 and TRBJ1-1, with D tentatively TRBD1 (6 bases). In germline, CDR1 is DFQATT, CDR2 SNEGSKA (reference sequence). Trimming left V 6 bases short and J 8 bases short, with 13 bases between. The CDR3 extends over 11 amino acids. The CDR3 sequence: CSARLRGEAFF. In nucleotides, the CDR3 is TGCAGTGCCAGACTCAGGGGCGAAGCTTTCTTT.

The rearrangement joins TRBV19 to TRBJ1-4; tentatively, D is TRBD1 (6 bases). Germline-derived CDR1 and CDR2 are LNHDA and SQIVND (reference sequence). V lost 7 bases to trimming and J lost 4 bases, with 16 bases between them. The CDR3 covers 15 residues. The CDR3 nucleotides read TGTGCCAGTATGACAGGTGGAAATATTAATGAAAAACTGTTTTTT. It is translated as CASMTGGNINEKLFF. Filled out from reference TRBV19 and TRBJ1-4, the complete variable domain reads DGGITQSPKYLFRKEGQNVTLSCEQNLNHDAMYWYRQDPGQGLRLIYYSQIVNDFQKGDIAEGYSVSREKKESFPLTVTSAQKNPTAFYLCASMTGGNINEKLFFGSGTQLSVL.

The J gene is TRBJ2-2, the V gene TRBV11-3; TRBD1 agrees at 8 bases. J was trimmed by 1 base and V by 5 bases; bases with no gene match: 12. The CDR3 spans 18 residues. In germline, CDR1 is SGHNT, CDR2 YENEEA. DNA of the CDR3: TGTGCCAGCAGCGCCCGCTCGACCGGGACAGGGAACACCGGGGAGCTGTTTTTT. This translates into CASSARSTGTGNTGELFF.

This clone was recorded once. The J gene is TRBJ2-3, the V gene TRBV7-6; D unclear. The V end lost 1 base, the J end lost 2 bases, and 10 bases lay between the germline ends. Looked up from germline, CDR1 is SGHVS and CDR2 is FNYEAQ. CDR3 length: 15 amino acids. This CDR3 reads CASSLGSLNTDTQYF. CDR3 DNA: TGTGCCAGCAGCTTAGGGTCTCTGAACACAGATACGCAGTATTTT.

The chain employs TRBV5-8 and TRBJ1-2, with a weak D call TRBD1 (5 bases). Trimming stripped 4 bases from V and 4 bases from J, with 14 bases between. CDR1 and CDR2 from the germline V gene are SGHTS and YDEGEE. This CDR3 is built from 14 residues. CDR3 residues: CASSPMGDGYGYTF. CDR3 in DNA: TGTGCCAGCAGCCCCATGGGGGACGGCTATGGCTACACCTTC.

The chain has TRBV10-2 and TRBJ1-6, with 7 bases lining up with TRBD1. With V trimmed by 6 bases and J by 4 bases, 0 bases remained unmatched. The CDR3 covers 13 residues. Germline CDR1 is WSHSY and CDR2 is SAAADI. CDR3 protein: CASRGQYNSPLHF. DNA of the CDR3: TGCGCCAGCAGGGGACAGTATAATTCACCCCTCCACTTT.

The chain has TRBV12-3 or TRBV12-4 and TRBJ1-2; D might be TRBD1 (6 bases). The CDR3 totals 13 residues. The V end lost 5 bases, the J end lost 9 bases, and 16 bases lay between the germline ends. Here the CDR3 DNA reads TGTGCCAGCAGTCATAGGTTCAGGGGCAGCTACACCTTC. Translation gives CASSHRFRGSYTF.

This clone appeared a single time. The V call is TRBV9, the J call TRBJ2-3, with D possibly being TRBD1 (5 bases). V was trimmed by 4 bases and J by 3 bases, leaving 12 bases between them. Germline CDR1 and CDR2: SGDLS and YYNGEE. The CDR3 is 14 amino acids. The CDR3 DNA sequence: TGTGCCAGCAGCTTCCGCCCAGGGACAGATACGCAGTATTTT. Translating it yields CASSFRPGTDTQYF.

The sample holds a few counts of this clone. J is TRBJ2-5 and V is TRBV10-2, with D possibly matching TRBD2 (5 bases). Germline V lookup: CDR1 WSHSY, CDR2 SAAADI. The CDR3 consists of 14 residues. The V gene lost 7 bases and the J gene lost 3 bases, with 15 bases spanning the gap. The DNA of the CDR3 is TGCGCCAGCATGAAGGGCGGGTCGAAAGAGACCCAGTACTTC. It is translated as CASMKGGSKETQYF.

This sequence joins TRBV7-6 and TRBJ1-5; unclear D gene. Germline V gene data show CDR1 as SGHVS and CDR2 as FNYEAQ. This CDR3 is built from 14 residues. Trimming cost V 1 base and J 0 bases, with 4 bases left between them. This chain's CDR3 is CASSLEGSNQPQHF. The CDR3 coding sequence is TGTGCCAGCAGCTTAGAAGGTAGCAATCAGCCCCAGCATTTT.

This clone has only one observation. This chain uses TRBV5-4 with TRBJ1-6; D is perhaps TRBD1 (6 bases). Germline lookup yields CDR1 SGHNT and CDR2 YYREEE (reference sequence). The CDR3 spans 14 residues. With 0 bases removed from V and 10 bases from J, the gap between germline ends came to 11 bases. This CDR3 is CASSLAGEGSPLHF. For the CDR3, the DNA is TGTGCCAGCAGCTTGGCAGGGGAGGGATCACCCCTCCACTTT.

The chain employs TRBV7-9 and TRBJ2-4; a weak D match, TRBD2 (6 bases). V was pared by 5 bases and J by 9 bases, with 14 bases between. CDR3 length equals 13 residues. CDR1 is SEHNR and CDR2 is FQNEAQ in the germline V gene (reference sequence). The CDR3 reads CASSPEGFGIQYF. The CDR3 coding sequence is TGTGCCAGCAGCCCGGAGGGGTTTGGCATTCAGTACTTC.

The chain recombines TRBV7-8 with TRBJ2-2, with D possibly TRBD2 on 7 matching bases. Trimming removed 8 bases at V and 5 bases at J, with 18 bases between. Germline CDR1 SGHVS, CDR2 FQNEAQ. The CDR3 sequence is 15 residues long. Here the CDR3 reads CASDRGAGTTGELFF. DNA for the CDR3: TGTGCCAGCGACCGGGGGGCGGGGACTACCGGGGAGCTGTTTTTT. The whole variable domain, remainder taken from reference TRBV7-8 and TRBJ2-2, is GAGVSQSPRYKVAKRGQDVALRCDPISGHVSLFWYQQALGQGPEFLTYFQNEAQLDKSGLPSDRFFAERPEGSVSTLKIQRTQQEDSAVYLCASDRGAGTTGELFFGEGSRLTVL.

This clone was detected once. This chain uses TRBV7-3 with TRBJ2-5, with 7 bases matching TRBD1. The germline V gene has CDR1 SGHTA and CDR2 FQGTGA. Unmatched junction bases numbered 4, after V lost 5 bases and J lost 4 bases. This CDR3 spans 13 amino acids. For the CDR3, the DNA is TGTGCCAGCAGCACGACAGGGTCAGAGACCCAGTACTTC. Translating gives CASSTTGSETQYF.

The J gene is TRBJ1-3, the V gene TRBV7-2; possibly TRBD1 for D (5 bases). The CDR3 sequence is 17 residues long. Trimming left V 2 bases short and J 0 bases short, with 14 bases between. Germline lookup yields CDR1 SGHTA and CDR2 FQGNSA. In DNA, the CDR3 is TGTGCCAGCAGCTTAATGGGGGTATTCCCCTCTGGAAACACCATATATTTT. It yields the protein CASSLMGVFPSGNTIYF.

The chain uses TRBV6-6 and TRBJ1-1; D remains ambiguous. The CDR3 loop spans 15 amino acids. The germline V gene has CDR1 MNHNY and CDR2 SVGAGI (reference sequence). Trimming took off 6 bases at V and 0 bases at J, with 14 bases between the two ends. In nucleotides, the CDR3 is TGTGCCAGCAGCCACGGGCGTCTGCTGAACACTGAAGCTTTCTTT. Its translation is CASSHGRLLNTEAFF.

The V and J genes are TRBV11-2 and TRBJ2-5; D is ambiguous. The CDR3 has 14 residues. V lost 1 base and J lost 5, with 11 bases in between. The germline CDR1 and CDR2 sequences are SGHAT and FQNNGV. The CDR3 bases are TGTGCCAGCAGCTTAGGACGTTCCCAGGAGACCCAGTACTTC. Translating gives CASSLGRSQETQYF.

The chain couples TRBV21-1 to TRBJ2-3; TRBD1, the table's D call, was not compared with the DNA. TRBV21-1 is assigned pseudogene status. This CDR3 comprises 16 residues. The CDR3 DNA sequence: TGTGCCAGCAGCAAAGGGTCGAGACAGAACACAGATACGCAGTATTTT. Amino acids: CASSKGSRQNTDTQYF.

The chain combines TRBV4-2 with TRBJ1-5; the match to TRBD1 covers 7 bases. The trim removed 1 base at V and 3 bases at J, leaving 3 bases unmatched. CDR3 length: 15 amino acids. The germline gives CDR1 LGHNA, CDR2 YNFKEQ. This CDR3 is CASSQGQGFNQPQHF. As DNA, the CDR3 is TGTGCCAGCAGCCAAGGACAGGGATTCAATCAGCCCCAGCATTTT.